A selection of T cell receptor beta chains follows, all from one sample in a study of Ad26.COV2.S vaccination and SARS-CoV-2 variants. Method: immunoSEQ multiplex PCR; TCRdb's copy keeps in-frame clones and lacks some. There are over 400,000 clones in the sample; roughly 90% occur only once, and over 1.5% lies in the top ten. This specimen consisted of peripheral blood, obtained in a trial of Ad26.COV2.S vaccine versus placebo. The origin of the receptors is a person between 18 and 60 years old who received the Ad26.COV2.S COVID-19 vaccine or a placebo. The CDR3 runs from the conserved cysteine through the conserved F or W. A D gene is named only where the DNA matches it firmly. For some rows the clone size is stated as once, few or many, or as a class when expanded; others skip it.

v_call	j_call	clone_size	cdr3_length	d_call	cdr3_nt	cdr3_aa
TRBV6-5	TRBJ2-7	once	16	TRBD2	TGTGCCAGCAGTTACTCGAGCCTAGCGGGGAGAAACGAGCAGTACTTC	CASSYSSLAGRNEQYF
TRBV9	TRBJ2-3	.	17	TRBD2	TGTGCCAGCAGCGTAGGCCTGGGACTAGCGGTTACAGATACGCAGTATTTT	CASSVGLGLAVTDTQYF
TRBV12-3/TRBV12-4	TRBJ1-1	.	13	.	TGTGCCAGCAGTCTTTCTACGGGGACTGAAGCTTTCTTT	CASSLSTGTEAFF
TRBV19	TRBJ2-7	.	13	TRBD2	TGTGCCAGTAGTATCGGACTAGAAAGCGAGCAGTACTTC	CASSIGLESEQYF
TRBV12-3/TRBV12-4	TRBJ1-1	.	13	.	TGTGCCAGCAGATATAAGGGGAACACTGAAGCTTTCTTT	CASRYKGNTEAFF
TRBV4-2	TRBJ1-5	.	14	.	TGTGCCAGCAGCCAAGATCAAGTTCTTCAGCCCCAGCATTTT	CASSQDQVLQPQHF
TRBV19	TRBJ2-3	.	14	.	TGTGCCAGTAGTATAGAACGCAGCACAGATACGCAGTATTTT	CASSIERSTDTQYF
TRBV30	TRBJ2-3	.	14	.	TGTGCCTGGAGTAAGAGTATCCGCACAGATACGCAGTATTTT	CAWSKSIRTDTQYF
TRBV5-6	TRBJ1-5	.	12	.	TGTGCCCACTGGGTTGGCAATCAGCCCCAGCATTTT	CAHWVGNQPQHF
TRBV25-1	TRBJ2-5	.	13	.	TGTGCCAGCAGTGAAGGTGCAAGGGAGACCCAGTACTTC	CASSEGARETQYF
TRBV28	TRBJ2-1	.	16	.	TGTGCCAGCAGTTTGGAGTCGGGCGTACGATACAATGAGCAGTTCTTC	CASSLESGVRYNEQFF
TRBV29-1	TRBJ2-3	.	15	TRBD2	TGCAGCGTTGTCGTTAGCGGGGGGACCACAGATACGCAGTATTTT	CSVVVSGGTTDTQYF
TRBV11-2	TRBJ1-6	.	13	.	TGTGCCAGCGGCTACTCCTATAATTCACCCCTCCACTTT	CASGYSYNSPLHF
TRBV10-2	TRBJ2-1	.	16	TRBD2	TGCGCCAGCAGTGGGCCATTGCGGGGGGCTATCTATGAGCAGTTCTTC	CASSGPLRGAIYEQFF
TRBV2	TRBJ2-3	.	11	.	TGTGCCAACCAAAGCACAGATACGCAGTATTTT	CANQSTDTQYF